Following are 22 T cell receptor beta chains from one sample sequenced in a study of persistence of HIV-infected CD4 T cells (TCRdb year 2020). The immunoSEQ hsTCRB assay version 4 in survey mode was used to sequence TCRbeta repertoires from genomic DNA. TCRdb's version of the immuneACCESS table is confined to in-frame rearrangements and falls short of the full clone set. An unresolved V gene accounts for under half of the shortfall where checked; the remainder is of unknown origin. The sample includes 40,000 or so clones, with about 87% observed a single time. Jointly, the top ten make up 0.45% to 0.5% of the sample. The meaning of the sample's treatment or condition label: suppressive antiretroviral therapy. Cells were stimulated with anti-CD3/anti-CD28 magnetic beads as a nonspecific positive control representing the CD4+ T cell repertoire. Responding CD4+ T cells were sorted by upregulation of both CD40 ligand and CD69.

Antigens of these TCRs are unknown. Sequenced material: CD4+ T cells sorted from PBMCs after approximately 20-hour stimulation, taken from a patient who received antiretroviral therapy. This sample's cell subset or site label indicates: CD40L+CD69+ CD4 T cells responding to anti-CD3/anti-CD28 beads, representing the overall repertoire. The receptors were sampled from an adult woman with HIV who was CMV-seropositive.

The rearrangement uses TRBV15 and TRBJ1-3; no clear D gene. The CDR3 contains 16 residues. V lost 0 bases, J lost 4 bases, and 13 bases lay in between. From germline, CDR1 is LNHNV and CDR2 YYDKDF (reference sequence). CDR3: CATSRDTGWSGNTIYF. The DNA of the CDR3 is TGTGCCACCAGCAGAGATACGGGTTGGTCGGGAAACACCATATATTTT.

The chain uses TRBV6-6 and TRBJ1-2, with D unclear. Germline CDR1 and CDR2: MNHNY and SVGAGI (reference sequence). The CDR3 length is 13 residues. V lost 7 bases and J lost 7, with 16 bases in between. The CDR3: CASTPTHNSGYTF. The CDR3 bases are TGTGCCAGCACCCCAACGCACAATTCTGGCTACACCTTC.

The genes are TRBV11-2 and TRBJ2-5; 11 positions agree with TRBD1. With V trimmed by 5 bases and J by 7 bases, 3 bases remained unmatched. The CDR3 loop spans 13 amino acids. The germline V gene has CDR1 SGHAT and CDR2 FQNNGV. This CDR3 reads CASSPGTGGTQYF. In nucleotides, the CDR3 is TGTGCCAGCAGCCCCGGGACAGGGGGGACCCAGTACTTC.

This chain joins TRBV29-1 and TRBJ1-1; 9 positions agree with TRBD1. Germline V gene lookup returns CDR1 SQVTM and CDR2 ANQGSEA. The CDR3 spans 16 residues. Losses at the gene ends were 3 bases for V and 1 base for J; bases not matched to a gene: 9. CDR3 in DNA: TGCAGCGTTGAGGAGGGACAGGGAAGGACGAACACTGAAGCTTTCTTT. Protein sequence: CSVEEGQGRTNTEAFF.

The chain recombines TRBV5-4 with TRBJ2-5; no firm D call. The CDR3 runs to 13 residues. In germline, CDR1 is SGHNT, CDR2 YYREEE (reference sequence). V was pared by 10 bases and J by 5 bases, with 18 bases between. This chain's CDR3 is CAAGTAPGETQYF. DNA of the CDR3: TGTGCCGCAGGAACTGCCCCTGGGGAGACCCAGTACTTC.

V and J are TRBV3-1 (or the pseudogene TRBV3-2) and TRBJ2-2, with 7 bases fitting TRBD1. This CDR3 region has 15 residues. After removal of 4 bases from V and 4 bases from J, the junction contained 6 bases not matched to a gene. CDR1 LGHDT and CDR2 YNNKEL come from the germline V gene (reference sequence). The CDR3: CASSRGTVGTGELFF. The CDR3 bases are TGTGCCAGCAGCCGAGGGACAGTCGGCACCGGGGAGCTGTTTTTT.

The CDR3 sequence is CASSLTSQANYGYTF. The DNA of the CDR3 is TGTGCCAGCAGCTTAACCTCGCAGGCAAACTATGGCTACACCTTC. The chain uses TRBV7-3 and TRBJ1-2; D is uncertain. Germline CDR1 is SGHTA and CDR2 is FQGTGA. The CDR3 covers 15 residues. Trimming removed 0 bases from V and 2 bases from J, with 10 bases in between.

The rearrangement joins TRBV5-1 to TRBJ2-5; D is unclear. V was trimmed by 1 base and J by 5 bases, leaving 18 bases between them. The V gene's germline CDR1 is SGHRS and CDR2 YFSETQ. CDR3 length equals 16 residues. The CDR3 sequence: CASSLTSGPPLETQYF. The CDR3 DNA sequence: TGCGCCAGCAGCTTGACTTCTGGACCCCCGTTGGAGACCCAGTACTTC.

This rearrangement joins TRBV29-1 to TRBJ1-4; 7 bases are a match to TRBD1. The ends lost 6 bases at V and 6 bases at J; junction bases unmatched: 7. This CDR3 has 13 amino acids. Germline V gene lookup returns CDR1 SQVTM and CDR2 ANQGSEA. DNA for the CDR3: TGCAGCGTGGAGACAGGGCGGGATGAAAAACTGTTTTTT. Protein sequence: CSVETGRDEKLFF. The full variable domain, with the rest looked up from reference TRBV29-1 and TRBJ1-4, is SAVISQKPSRDICQRGTSLTIQCQVDSQVTMMFWYRQQPGQSLTLIATANQGSEATYESGFVIDKFPISRPNLTFSTLTVSNMSPEDSSIYLCSVETGRDEKLFFGSGTQLSVL.

This clone was seen once. The V and J genes are TRBV5-5 and TRBJ2-7; D is possibly TRBD1 or TRBD2 (5 bases each). The V gene's germline CDR1 is SGHKS and CDR2 YYEKEE (reference sequence). Trimming removed 4 bases from V and 4 bases from J, with 12 bases in between. The CDR3 is made up of 13 amino acids. CDR3 sequence: CASSRPGRYEQYV. CDR3 DNA sequence: TGTGCCAGCAGCCGCCCGGGGCGGTACGAGCAGTACGTC.

The chain couples TRBV27 to TRBJ1-2; D may be TRBD1 (6 bases). V lost 6 bases and J lost 6, with 17 bases in between. The CDR3 extends over 14 amino acids. CDR1 and CDR2 (germline): MNHEY, SMNVEV (reference sequence). As DNA, the CDR3 is TGTGCCAGCAGCCTCAGGGGAAGTAGGGATGGCTACACCTTC. Its protein is CASSLRGSRDGYTF.

CDR3 protein: CASSTRPSGGTDTQYF. CDR3 DNA sequence: TGTGCCAGTAGTACTCGCCCTAGCGGGGGCACAGATACGCAGTATTTT. This rearrangement joins TRBV19 to TRBJ2-3; 9 nucleotides line up with TRBD2. The length of the CDR3 is 16 residues. Germline lookup yields CDR1 LNHDA and CDR2 SQIVND (reference sequence). V dropped 4 bases and J dropped 1; count of bases not matched to a gene: 6.

The CDR3 DNA reads TGTGCCAGCAGCGAACGGACAGGGGTTGGGGCCAACGTCCTGACTTTC. Amino acid sequence: CASSERTGVGANVLTF. The chain employs TRBV6-1 and TRBJ2-6, with 9 positions matching TRBD1. The germline CDR1 and CDR2 sequences are MNHNS and SASEGT. The CDR3 has 16 residues. The V segment lost 6 bases and the J segment 3 bases; nucleotides outside the gene matches: 6.

The chain has TRBV10-1 and TRBJ2-1; D uncertain. Trimming pared 7 bases from V and 9 bases from J, leaving 16 bases between. This CDR3 has 13 residues. CDR1 is WNHNN, CDR2 SYGVQD, per germline (reference sequence). The CDR3: CASTTNIGSEQFF. Written as DNA, the CDR3 is TGCGCCAGCACCACGAACATCGGCAGTGAGCAGTTCTTC.

This clone was counted a single time. The chain combines TRBV30 with TRBJ1-6, with 10 bases that match TRBD1. V dropped 3 bases and J dropped 10; count of bases not matched to a gene: 3. The CDR3 loop spans 13 amino acids. CDR1 is GTSNPN, CDR2 SVGIG, per germline (reference sequence). The CDR3 nucleotides read TGTGCCTGGAGGGGGACAGGGGTCTCACCCCTCCACTTT. Its protein is CAWRGTGVSPLHF.

This clone was found once. This chain connects TRBV7-2 to TRBJ2-7; TRBD2 matches 8 bases. The germline CDR1 and CDR2 sequences are SGHTA and FQGNSA. The CDR3 has 13 amino acids. V gave up 6 bases and J gave up 7 bases; unmatched junction bases: 8. The chain's CDR3 is CASSQSGGKEQYF. Here the CDR3 DNA reads TGTGCCAGCAGTCAAAGCGGGGGTAAGGAGCAGTACTTC.

V gene TRBV4-1 combines with J gene TRBJ2-6, with 10 bases aligning to TRBD1. Germline V gene sequence: CDR1 MGHRA, CDR2 YSYEKL. The CDR3 is 17 amino acids. The V segment lost 5 bases and the J segment 0 bases; nucleotides outside the gene matches: 4. The CDR3 loop reads CASSYRTGGSGANVLTF. Here the CDR3 DNA reads TGCGCCAGCAGCTATAGGACAGGGGGCTCTGGGGCCAACGTCCTGACTTTC.

The V call is TRBV6-4, the J call TRBJ1-6, with a tentative D call TRBD1 (5 bases). The germline V and J ends were trimmed by 6 bases and 11 bases, with 20 bases remaining between them. Germline CDR1 reads MRHNA; CDR2 reads SNTAGT. The CDR3 extends over 15 amino acids. Here the CDR3 reads CASRQLRDLPTPLHF. The CDR3 DNA is TGTGCCAGCAGACAACTGAGGGACCTACCTACACCCCTCCACTTT.

V gene TRBV12-5 combines with J gene TRBJ1-1; TRBD1 is a possible D gene (5 bases). V dropped 0 bases and J dropped 1 base, with 15 bases sitting between them. The germline CDR1 and CDR2 sequences are LGHNT and FRNRAP. CDR3 length equals 17 residues. CDR3 DNA: TGTGCTAGTGGTTTGGTGAGGCAGGCAGGACAGAACACTGAAGCTTTCTTT. Its protein product is CASGLVRQAGQNTEAFF.

This clone was detected only a few times. The J gene is TRBJ1-3, the V gene TRBV10-1; no clear D. The CDR3 sequence is 15 residues long. Trimming took off 0 bases at V and 0 bases at J, with 6 bases between the two ends. Germline V lookup: CDR1 WNHNN, CDR2 SYGVQD (reference sequence). DNA of the CDR3: TGCGCCAGCAGTGAGTCGGGCAGCTCTGGAAACACCATATATTTT. Translating it yields CASSESGSSGNTIYF.

The V and J genes are TRBV29-1 and TRBJ1-1; weak D call: TRBD1 (5 bases). The germline V gene has CDR1 SQVTM and CDR2 ANQGSEA. The germline V and J ends were trimmed by 7 bases and 6 bases, with 15 bases remaining between them. CDR3 length equals 12 residues. The CDR3 nucleotides read TGCAGCGCCGCGACAGTGGGGTCTGAAGCTTTCTTT. It codes for CSAATVGSEAFF.

V and J are TRBV7-9 and TRBJ2-3; possibly TRBD1 for D (5 bases). The CDR3 totals 13 residues. Trimming pared 5 bases from V and 4 bases from J, leaving 10 bases between. Germline V lookup: CDR1 SEHNR, CDR2 FQNEAQ (reference sequence). In nucleotides, the CDR3 is TGTGCCAGCAGCCTAGGCAGGGCAGATACGCAGTATTTT. Translating it yields CASSLGRADTQYF.